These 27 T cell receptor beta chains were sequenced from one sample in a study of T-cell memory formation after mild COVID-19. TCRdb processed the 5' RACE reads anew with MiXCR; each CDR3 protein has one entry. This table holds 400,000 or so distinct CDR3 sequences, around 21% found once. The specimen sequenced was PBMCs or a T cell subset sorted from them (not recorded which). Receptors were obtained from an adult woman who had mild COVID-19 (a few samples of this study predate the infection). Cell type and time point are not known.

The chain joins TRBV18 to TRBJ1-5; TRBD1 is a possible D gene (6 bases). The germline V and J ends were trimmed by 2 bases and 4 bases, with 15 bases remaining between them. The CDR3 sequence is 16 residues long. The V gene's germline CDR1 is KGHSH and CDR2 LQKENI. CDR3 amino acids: CASSPRDTSTNQPQHF. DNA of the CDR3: TGTGCCAGCTCACCAAGGGACACCTCGACGAATCAGCCCCAGCATTTT.

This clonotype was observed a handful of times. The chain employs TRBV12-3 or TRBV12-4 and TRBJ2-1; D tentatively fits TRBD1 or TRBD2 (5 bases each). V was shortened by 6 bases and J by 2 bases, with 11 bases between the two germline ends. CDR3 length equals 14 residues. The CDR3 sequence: CASRISGPYNEQFF. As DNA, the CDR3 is TGTGCCAGCAGAATTTCGGGGCCCTACAATGAGCAGTTCTTC.

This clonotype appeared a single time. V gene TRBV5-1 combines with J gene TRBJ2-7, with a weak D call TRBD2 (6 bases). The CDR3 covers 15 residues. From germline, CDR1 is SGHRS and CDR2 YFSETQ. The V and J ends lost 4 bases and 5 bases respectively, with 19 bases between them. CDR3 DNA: TGCGCCAGCAGCAAGGCGGGGACTTTTAACGACGAGCAGTACTTC. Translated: CASSKAGTFNDEQYF. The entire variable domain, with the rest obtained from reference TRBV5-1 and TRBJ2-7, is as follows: KAGVTQTPRYLIKTRGQQVTLSCSPISGHRSVSWYQQTPGQGLQFLFEYFSETQRNKGNFPGRFSGRQFSNSRSEMNVSTLELGDSALYLCASSKAGTFNDEQYFGPGTRLTVT.

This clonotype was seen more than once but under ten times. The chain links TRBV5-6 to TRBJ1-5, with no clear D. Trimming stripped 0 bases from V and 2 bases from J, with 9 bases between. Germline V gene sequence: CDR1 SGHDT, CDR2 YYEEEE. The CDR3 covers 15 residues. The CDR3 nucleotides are TGTGCCAGCAGCTTGGCGGGGTCTGGCAATCAGCCCCAGCATTTT. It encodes CASSLAGSGNQPQHF.

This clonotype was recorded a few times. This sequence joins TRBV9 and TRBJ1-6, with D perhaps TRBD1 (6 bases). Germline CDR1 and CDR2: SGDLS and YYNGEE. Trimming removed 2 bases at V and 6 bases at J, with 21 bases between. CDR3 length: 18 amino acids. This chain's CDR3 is CASSVGWGTTGPNSPLHF. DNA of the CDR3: TGTGCCAGCAGCGTGGGGTGGGGTACGACAGGCCCTAATTCACCCCTCCACTTT.

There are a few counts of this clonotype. The CDR3 region has the DNA TGTGCCAGCAGTTTGAACAGGGCCGGGAATTCACCCCTCCACTTT. Translated, it gives CASSLNRAGNSPLHF. The V gene is TRBV12-3 or TRBV12-4, the J gene TRBJ1-6; possible D gene TRBD1, 6 bases. The V end lost 3 bases, the J end lost 7 bases, and 13 bases lay between the germline ends. CDR3 length: 15 residues.

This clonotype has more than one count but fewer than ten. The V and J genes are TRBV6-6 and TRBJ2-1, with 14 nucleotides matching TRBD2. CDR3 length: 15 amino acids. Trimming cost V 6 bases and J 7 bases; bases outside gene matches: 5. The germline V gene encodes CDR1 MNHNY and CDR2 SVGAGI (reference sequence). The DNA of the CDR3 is TGTGCCAGCAGGGGACTAGCGGGAGCTAGGAATGAGCAGTTCTTC. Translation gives CASRGLAGARNEQFF.

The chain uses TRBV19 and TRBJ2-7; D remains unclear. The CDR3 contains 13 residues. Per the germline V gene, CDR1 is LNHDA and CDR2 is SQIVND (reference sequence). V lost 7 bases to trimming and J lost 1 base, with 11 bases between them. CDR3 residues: CASTDGVSYEQYF. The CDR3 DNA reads TGTGCCAGTACGGACGGCGTTTCCTACGAGCAGTACTTC.

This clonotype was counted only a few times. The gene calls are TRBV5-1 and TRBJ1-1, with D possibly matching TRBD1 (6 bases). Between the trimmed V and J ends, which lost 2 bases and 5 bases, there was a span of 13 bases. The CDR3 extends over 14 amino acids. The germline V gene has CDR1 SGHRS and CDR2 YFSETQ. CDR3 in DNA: TGCGCCAGCAGCTTATCAGGGGAGGGTACTGAAGCTTTCTTT. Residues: CASSLSGEGTEAFF.

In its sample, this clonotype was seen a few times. CDR3 nucleotide sequence: TGTGCCAGCAGTGACGGGTTAGCGGGGGAGCCAGATACGCAGTATTTT. Translated: CASSDGLAGEPDTQYF. The J gene is TRBJ2-3, the V gene TRBV6-4; the match to TRBD2 covers 9 bases. The V gene end was trimmed by 2 bases and the J gene end by 4 bases; junction bases not matched to a gene: 7. The CDR3 is made up of 16 amino acids. Germline CDR1 is MRHNA and CDR2 is SNTAGT.

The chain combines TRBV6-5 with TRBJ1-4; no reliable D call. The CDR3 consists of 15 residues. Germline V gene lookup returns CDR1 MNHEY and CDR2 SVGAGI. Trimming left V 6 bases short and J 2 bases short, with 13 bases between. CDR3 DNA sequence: TGTGCCAGCAGGCCCGACCGGGCTACTAATGAAAAACTGTTTTTT. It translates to CASRPDRATNEKLFF.

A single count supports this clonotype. The CDR3 here is CASSLGTGAIMVGEQYF. For the CDR3, the DNA is TGTGCCAGCAGCTTAGGGACAGGGGCAATTATGGTGGGCGAGCAGTACTTC. V and J are TRBV11-2 and TRBJ2-7; 9 positions agree with TRBD1. This CDR3 has 17 residues. Germline CDR1 and CDR2: SGHAT and FQNNGV. Losses at the gene ends were 1 base for V and 6 bases for J; bases not matched to a gene: 13.

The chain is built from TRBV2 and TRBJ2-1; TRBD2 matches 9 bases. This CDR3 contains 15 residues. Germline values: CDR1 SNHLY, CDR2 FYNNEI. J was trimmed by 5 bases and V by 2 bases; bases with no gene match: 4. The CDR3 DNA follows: TGTGCCAGCAGTGAAAGGCGGGGGGGAAACAATGAGCAGTTCTTC. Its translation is CASSERRGGNNEQFF.

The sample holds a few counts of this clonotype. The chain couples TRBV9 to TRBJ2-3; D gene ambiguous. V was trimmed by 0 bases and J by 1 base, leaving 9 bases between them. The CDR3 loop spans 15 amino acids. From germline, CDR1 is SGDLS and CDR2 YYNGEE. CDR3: CASSVALERTDTQYF. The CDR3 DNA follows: TGTGCCAGCAGCGTAGCCCTAGAACGCACAGATACGCAGTATTTT. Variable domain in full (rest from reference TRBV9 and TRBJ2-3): DSGVTQTPKHLITATGQRVTLRCSPRSGDLSVYWYQQSLDQGLQFLIQYYNGEERAKGNILERFSAQQFPDLHSELNLSSLELGDSALYFCASSVALERTDTQYFGPGTRLTVL.

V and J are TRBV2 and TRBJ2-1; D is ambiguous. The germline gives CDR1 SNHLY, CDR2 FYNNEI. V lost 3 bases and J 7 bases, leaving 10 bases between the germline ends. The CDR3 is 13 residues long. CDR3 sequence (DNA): TGTGCCAGCAGTGATCTAGGGTCGAATGAGCAGTTCTTC. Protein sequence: CASSDLGSNEQFF.

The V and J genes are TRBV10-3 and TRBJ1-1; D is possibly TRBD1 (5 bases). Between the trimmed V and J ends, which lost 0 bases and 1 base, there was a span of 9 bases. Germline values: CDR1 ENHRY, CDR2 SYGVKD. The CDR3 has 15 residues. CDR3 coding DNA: TGTGCCATCAGTGAGTCAAGGGGATGGAACACTGAAGCTTTCTTT. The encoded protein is CAISESRGWNTEAFF.

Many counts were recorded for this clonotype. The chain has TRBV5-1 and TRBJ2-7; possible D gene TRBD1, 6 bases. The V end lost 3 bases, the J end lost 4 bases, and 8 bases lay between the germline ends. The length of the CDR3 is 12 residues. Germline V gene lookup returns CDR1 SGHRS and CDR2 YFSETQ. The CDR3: CASSSQGYEQYF. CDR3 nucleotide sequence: TGCGCCAGCAGCTCGCAGGGGTACGAGCAGTACTTC.

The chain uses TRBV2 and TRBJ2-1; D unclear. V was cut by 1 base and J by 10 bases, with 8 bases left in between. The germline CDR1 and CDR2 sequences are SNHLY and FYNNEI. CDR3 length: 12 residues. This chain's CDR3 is CASSEDPGEQFF. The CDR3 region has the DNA TGTGCCAGCAGTGAAGATCCTGGGGAGCAGTTCTTC. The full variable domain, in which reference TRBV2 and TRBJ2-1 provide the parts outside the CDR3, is EPEVTQTPSHQVTQMGQEVILRCVPISNHLYFYWYRQILGQKVEFLVSFYNNEISEKSEIFDDQFSVERPDGSNFTLKIRSTKLEDSAMYFCASSEDPGEQFFGPGTRLTVL.

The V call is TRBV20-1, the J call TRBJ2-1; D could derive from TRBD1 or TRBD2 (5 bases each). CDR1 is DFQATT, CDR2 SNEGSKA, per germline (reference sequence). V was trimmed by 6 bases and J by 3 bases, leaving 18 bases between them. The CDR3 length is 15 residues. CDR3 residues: CSARAYGTIYNEQFF. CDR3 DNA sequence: TGCAGTGCCCGGGCGTACGGGACCATCTACAATGAGCAGTTCTTC.

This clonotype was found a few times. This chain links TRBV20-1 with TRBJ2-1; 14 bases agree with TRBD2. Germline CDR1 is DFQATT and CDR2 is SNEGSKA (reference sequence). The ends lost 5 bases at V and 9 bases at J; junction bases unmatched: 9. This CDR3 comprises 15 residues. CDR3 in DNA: TGCAGTGCTTTGCCGACTAGCGGGAGGGTCGGTGAGCAGTTCTTC. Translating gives CSALPTSGRVGEQFF.

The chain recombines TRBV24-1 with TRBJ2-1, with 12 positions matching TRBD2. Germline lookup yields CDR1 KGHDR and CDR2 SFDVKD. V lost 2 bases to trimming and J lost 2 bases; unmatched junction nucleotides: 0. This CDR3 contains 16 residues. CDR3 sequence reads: CATSDSSGRAYNEQFF. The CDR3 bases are TGTGCCACCAGTGATTCTAGCGGGAGGGCCTACAATGAGCAGTTCTTC.

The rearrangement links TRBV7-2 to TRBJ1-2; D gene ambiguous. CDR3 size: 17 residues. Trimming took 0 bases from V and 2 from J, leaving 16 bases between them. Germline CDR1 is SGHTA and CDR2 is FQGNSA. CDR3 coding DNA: TGTGCCAGCAGCTTAGCGATTGGGGTGGCGGTAAACTATGGCTACACCTTC. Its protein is CASSLAIGVAVNYGYTF.

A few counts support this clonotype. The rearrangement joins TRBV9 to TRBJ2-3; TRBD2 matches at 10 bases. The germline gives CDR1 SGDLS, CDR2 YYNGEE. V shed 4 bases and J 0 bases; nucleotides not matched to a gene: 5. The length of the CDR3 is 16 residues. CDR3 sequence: CASSRGLAESTDTQYF. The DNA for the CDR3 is TGTGCCAGCAGCAGAGGACTAGCGGAGAGCACAGATACGCAGTATTTT.

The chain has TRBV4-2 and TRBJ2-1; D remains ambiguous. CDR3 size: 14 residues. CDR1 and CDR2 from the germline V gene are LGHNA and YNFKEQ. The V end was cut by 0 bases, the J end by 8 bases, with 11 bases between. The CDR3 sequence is CASSQDLRLDEQFF. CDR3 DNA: TGTGCCAGCAGCCAAGATCTGCGGCTCGATGAGCAGTTCTTC.

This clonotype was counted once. CDR3 protein: CASSLATSGGRYADTQYF. In DNA form, the CDR3 reads TGTGCCAGCAGCTTAGCGACTAGCGGGGGGAGGTACGCAGATACGCAGTATTTT. The V gene is TRBV7-2, the J gene TRBJ2-3, with TRBD2 matching over 13 bases. The CDR3 contains 18 residues. Germline V gives CDR1 SGHTA, CDR2 FQGNSA. With 0 bases clipped from V and 4 bases from J, the junction kept 7 bases outside the gene matches.

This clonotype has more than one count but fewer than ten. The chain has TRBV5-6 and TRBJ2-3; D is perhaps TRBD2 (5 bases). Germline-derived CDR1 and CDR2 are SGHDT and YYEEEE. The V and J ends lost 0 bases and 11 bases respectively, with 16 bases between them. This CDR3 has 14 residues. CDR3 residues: CASSLVGGPEVQYF. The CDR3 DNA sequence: TGTGCCAGCAGCTTGGTTGGCGGGCCAGAGGTGCAGTATTTT. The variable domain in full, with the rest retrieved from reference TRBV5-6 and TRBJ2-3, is DAGVTQSPTHLIKTRGQQVTLRCSPKSGHDTVSWYQQALGQGPQFIFQYYEEEERQRGNFPDRFSGHQFPNYSSELNVNALLLGDSALYLCASSLVGGPEVQYFGPGTRLTVL.

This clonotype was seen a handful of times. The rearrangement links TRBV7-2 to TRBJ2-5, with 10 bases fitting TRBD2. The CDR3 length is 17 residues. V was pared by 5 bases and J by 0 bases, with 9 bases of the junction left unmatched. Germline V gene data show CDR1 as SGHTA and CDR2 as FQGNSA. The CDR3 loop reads CASSRTSGNVYQETQYF. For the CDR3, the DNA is TGTGCCAGCAGCCGGACTAGCGGCAATGTGTACCAAGAGACCCAGTACTTC. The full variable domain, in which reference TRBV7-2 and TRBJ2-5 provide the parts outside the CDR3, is GAGVSQSPSNKVTEKGKDVELRCDPISGHTALYWYRQSLGQGLEFLIYFQGNSAPDKSGLPSDRFSAERTGGSVSTLTIQRTQQEDSAVYLCASSRTSGNVYQETQYFGPGTRLLVL.